The sequence of this T cell receptor (beta chain) was determined in a study of blood T cell repertoires in COVID-19. Study as a whole: From the United States, Italy and Spain came samples of acute and convalescent COVID-19. PBMCs, B-cell-depleted T cells, or T cells provided the cDNA or gDNA that made up the material.

This clone turned up a few times. In the source study's methods: Amplifying reference gene primers gave estimates of nucleated cell counts. TCRdb's table, derived via immunoSEQ multiplex PCR, lists solely in-frame clones and lacks some. V and J calls and clone size are as listed in that table; D and trimming were resolved from the DNA. The sample records about 59,000 clones, 91% being singletons. Germline-derived CDR1 and CDR2 are SGHVS and FQNEAQ. The CDR3 spans 20 residues. The V segment lost 2 bases and the J segment 0 bases; nucleotides outside the gene matches: 13. This TCR derives from a human donor in a cohort sampled during active COVID-19. The chain is built from TRBV7-8 and TRBJ1-6; 7 bases line up with TRBD1. The sequenced sample was peripheral blood. As DNA, the CDR3 is TGTGCCAGCAGCTTATGGATGTTTTTACAGGGGAGCTCCTATAATTCACCCCTCCACTTT. Protein sequence: CASSLWMFLQGSSYNSPLHF.